This TCR beta chain derives from a study of post-analysis software for immune sequencing data. Study-level points and caveats: Multiple sclerosis patients had significantly lower normalized Chao1 diversity than controls. Batch-mates among the samples co-clustered strongly by F measure. Higher frequency in patients than in controls was seen for about 5 TRBV segments, with TRBV5-6, TRBV5-1 and TRBV20-1 among them.

Every TCR beta cDNA library bore unique molecular identifiers. TCRdb re-called the PCR reads through MiXCR, storing one row per CDR3 protein. Of some 160,000 distinct CDR3 sequences listed, around 36% are singletons. Worth noting for this clonotype: The antigen is undetermined.

The V end was cut by 4 bases, the J end by 7 bases, with 17 bases between. The CDR3 loop spans 14 amino acids. Germline V CDR1 and CDR2: SGHRS, YFSETQ. The V call is TRBV5-1, the J call TRBJ1-2; D perhaps matches TRBD1 (5 bases). This clonotype was sampled from a girl aged 5-17 years with multiple sclerosis. This specimen consisted of blood, obtained after autologous hematopoietic stem cell transplantation. Written as DNA, the CDR3 is TGCGCCAGCAGCGAGGACCTCGGACACGGTGGCTACACCTTC. Amino acids: CASSEDLGHGGYTF.